The 13 T cell receptor beta chains listed next were all sequenced from one sample in a study of blood T cell repertoires in COVID-19. The table came from immunoSEQ multiplex PCR; TCRdb's copy has only in-frame clones and leaves some out. Of about 250,000 clones in the sample, more than 70% were seen once. The sequenced material came from peripheral blood. The source of these receptors is a woman aged 35 to 49 who had recovered from COVID-19.

CDR3 nucleotides: TGTGCCAGTAGTCCCCTGACAGGGGTAGGATCCTACGAGCAGTACTTC. Protein product: CASSPLTGVGSYEQYF. The chain links TRBV19 to TRBJ2-7; 8 nucleotides match TRBD1. The CDR3 is 16 residues long. The V segment lost 5 bases and the J segment 1 base; nucleotides outside the gene matches: 10. CDR1 and CDR2 from the germline V gene are LNHDA and SQIVND (reference sequence).

The gene calls are TRBV5-1 and TRBJ2-5, with TRBD1 matching 9 bases. The V gene end was trimmed by 4 bases and the J gene end by 5 bases; junction bases not matched to a gene: 9. In germline, CDR1 is SGHRS, CDR2 YFSETQ. This CDR3 is built from 15 residues. DNA for the CDR3: TGCGCCAGCAGCACCAAGACAGGGGGAGGGGAGACCCAGTACTTC. Translating gives CASSTKTGGGETQYF. Full variable domain (rest looked up from reference TRBV5-1 and TRBJ2-5): KAGVTQTPRYLIKTRGQQVTLSCSPISGHRSVSWYQQTPGQGLQFLFEYFSETQRNKGNFPGRFSGRQFSNSRSEMNVSTLELGDSALYLCASSTKTGGGETQYFGPGTRLLVL.

This chain connects TRBV10-3 to TRBJ2-1; TRBD2 matches at 7 bases. J lost 8 bases, V lost 3 bases, and 7 bases had no gene match. The CDR3 covers 14 residues. Germline CDR1 is ENHRY and CDR2 is SYGVKD. The chain's CDR3 is CAISESPGGDEQFF. The CDR3, as DNA: TGTGCCATCAGTGAAAGTCCTGGGGGGGATGAGCAGTTCTTC.

V and J are TRBV27 and TRBJ1-2, with a tentative D call TRBD1 (6 bases). Germline values: CDR1 MNHEY, CDR2 SMNVEV (reference sequence). The CDR3 is 18 residues long. V lost 6 bases and J 1 base, leaving 24 bases between the germline ends. In DNA form, the CDR3 reads TGTGCCAGCAGCTTTACCCCGGACAGTTCGAGCTTTAACTATGGCTACACCTTC. Its protein is CASSFTPDSSSFNYGYTF.

CDR3 nucleotides: TGTGCCAGTAGTCCTTCGACAGGGGGAACTGAAAAACTGTTTTTT. Translating gives CASSPSTGGTEKLFF. The chain links TRBV19 to TRBJ1-4; TRBD1 aligns across 9 bases. This CDR3 is built from 15 residues. J was trimmed by 7 bases and V by 5 bases; bases with no gene match: 8. CDR1 is LNHDA and CDR2 is SQIVND in the germline V gene (reference sequence).

V gene TRBV30 combines with J gene TRBJ2-3; 13 bases fit TRBD2. Looked up from germline, CDR1 is GTSNPN and CDR2 is SVGIG (reference sequence). This CDR3 spans 17 amino acids. The ends lost 3 bases at V and 2 bases at J; junction bases unmatched: 8. The CDR3 DNA sequence: TGTGCCTGGAGCCCCGGGGGACTAGCGGGAACCACAGATACGCAGTATTTT. This sequence encodes CAWSPGGLAGTTDTQYF.

The rearrangement joins TRBV19 to TRBJ1-3; 8 nucleotides align to TRBD1. The germline V gene has CDR1 LNHDA and CDR2 SQIVND (reference sequence). The CDR3 consists of 15 residues. V dropped 5 bases and J dropped 2; count of bases not matched to a gene: 5. The CDR3 sequence is CASSAQGAAGNTIYF. CDR3 sequence (DNA): TGTGCCAGTAGTGCCCAGGGGGCAGCTGGAAACACCATATATTTT.

The V gene is TRBV11-2, the J gene TRBJ1-2, with a tentative D call TRBD1 (5 bases). Germline CDR1 reads SGHAT; CDR2 reads FQNNGV. V gave up 0 bases and J gave up 0 bases, with 20 bases separating them. The CDR3 covers 19 residues. Here the CDR3 DNA reads TGTGCCAGCAGCTTAGATCTGGGGCGGCAGCTCGTCGCTAACTATGGCTACACCTTC. This sequence encodes CASSLDLGRQLVANYGYTF.

This clone occurred a few times. The rearrangement joins TRBV3-1 (or the pseudogene TRBV3-2) to TRBJ1-4; 9 positions agree with TRBD1. V lost 3 bases and J lost 8; bases outside the gene matches: 4. The CDR3 extends over 14 amino acids. CDR1 LGHDT and CDR2 YNNKEL come from the germline V gene (reference sequence). CDR3 amino acids: CASSHGQGNEKLFF. The CDR3 nucleotides read TGTGCCAGCAGCCACGGACAGGGGAACGAAAAACTGTTTTTT.

The chain recombines TRBV2 with TRBJ2-5; 7 positions match TRBD1. This CDR3 is 16 amino acids long. The germline gives CDR1 SNHLY, CDR2 FYNNEI. V lost 5 bases and J lost 0; bases outside the gene matches: 9. This CDR3 reads CASSPTGTAYQETQYF. CDR3 in DNA: TGTGCCAGCAGTCCTACCGGGACAGCGTACCAAGAGACCCAGTACTTC.

The chain has TRBV5-1 and TRBJ1-4; 8 nucleotides agree with TRBD1. Germline V gives CDR1 SGHRS, CDR2 YFSETQ. The V segment lost 4 bases and the J segment 7 bases; nucleotides outside the gene matches: 12. The CDR3 has 16 residues. CDR3 sequence: CASSRIPGQEGEKLFF. The DNA for the CDR3 is TGCGCCAGCAGCAGAATCCCGGGACAGGAGGGTGAAAAACTGTTTTTT.

This rearrangement joins TRBV7-3 to TRBJ2-5; the match to TRBD2 covers 7 bases. The CDR3 extends over 15 amino acids. Germline V gene lookup returns CDR1 SGHTA and CDR2 FQGTGA. The ends lost 0 bases at V and 4 bases at J; junction bases unmatched: 5. In DNA form, the CDR3 reads TGTGCCAGCAGCTTAACCAGAGTAGCGGGAGAGACCCAGTACTTC. Translation: CASSLTRVAGETQYF. Full variable domain (outside the CDR3, taken from reference TRBV7-3 and TRBJ2-5): GAGVSQTPSNKVTEKGKYVELRCDPISGHTALYWYRQSLGQGPEFLIYFQGTGAADDSGLPNDRFFAVRPEGSVSTLKIQRTERGDSAVYLCASSLTRVAGETQYFGPGTRLLVL.

The gene calls are TRBV7-9 and TRBJ1-1, with 8 bases that match TRBD1. CDR1 and CDR2 from the germline V gene are SEHNR and FQNEAQ (reference sequence). This CDR3 is built from 14 residues. J gave up 5 bases and V 4 bases, and 6 bases lay outside the gene matches. DNA of the CDR3: TGTGCCAGCAGCTCCGCACAGGGGGTGACTGAAGCTTTCTTT. This gives the protein CASSSAQGVTEAFF.